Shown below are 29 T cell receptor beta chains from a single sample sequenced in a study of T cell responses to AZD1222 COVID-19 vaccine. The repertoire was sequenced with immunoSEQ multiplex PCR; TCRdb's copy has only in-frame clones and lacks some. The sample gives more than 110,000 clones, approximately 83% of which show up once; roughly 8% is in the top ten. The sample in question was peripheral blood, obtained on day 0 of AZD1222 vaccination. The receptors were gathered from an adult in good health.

The CDR3 loop reads CASSWSGMNTEAFF. CDR3 nucleotides: TGTGCCAGCTCATGGTCCGGCATGAACACTGAAGCTTTCTTT. The chain employs TRBV18 and TRBJ1-1; the D is unclear. CDR3 length: 14 residues. Trimming took off 5 bases at V and 0 bases at J, with 10 bases between the two ends. Germline V gives CDR1 KGHSH, CDR2 LQKENI.

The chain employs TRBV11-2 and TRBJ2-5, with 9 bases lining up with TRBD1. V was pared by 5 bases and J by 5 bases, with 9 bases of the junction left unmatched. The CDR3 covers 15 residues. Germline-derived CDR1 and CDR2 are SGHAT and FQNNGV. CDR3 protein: CASSETGTGTETQYF. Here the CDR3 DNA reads TGTGCCAGCAGCGAAACCGGGACAGGGACGGAGACCCAGTACTTC.

In DNA form, the CDR3 reads TGTGCCAGCAGCGGACGGGACAGAACCTACGAGCAGTACTTC. Protein sequence: CASSGRDRTYEQYF. The chain recombines TRBV5-4 with TRBJ2-7, with 7 bases aligning to TRBD1. Trimming removed 4 bases from V and 2 bases from J; junction bases left unmatched: 6. This CDR3 has 14 amino acids. Germline-derived CDR1 and CDR2 are SGHNT and YYREEE (reference sequence).

The CDR3 is CASSPFGGDYEQYF. The CDR3, as DNA: TGTGCCAGCAGCCCTTTTGGCGGGGACTACGAGCAGTACTTC. The chain links TRBV27 to TRBJ2-7, with D maybe TRBD2 (6 bases). Germline CDR1 reads MNHEY; CDR2 reads SMNVEV (reference sequence). The V and J ends lost 6 bases and 3 bases respectively, with 15 bases between them. This CDR3 region has 14 residues.

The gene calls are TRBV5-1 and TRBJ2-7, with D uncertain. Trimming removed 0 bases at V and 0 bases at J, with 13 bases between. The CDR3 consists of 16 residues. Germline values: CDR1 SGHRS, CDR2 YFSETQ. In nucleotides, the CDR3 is TGCGCCAGCAGCTTGGGGACGGCGGCCAGCTCCTACGAGCAGTACTTC. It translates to CASSLGTAASSYEQYF.

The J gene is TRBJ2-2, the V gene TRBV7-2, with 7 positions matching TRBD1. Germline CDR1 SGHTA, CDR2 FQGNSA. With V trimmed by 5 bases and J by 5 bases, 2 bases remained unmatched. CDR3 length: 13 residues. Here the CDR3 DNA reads TGTGCCAGCAGCCCAGGGGGAACCGGGGAGCTGTTTTTT. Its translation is CASSPGGTGELFF.

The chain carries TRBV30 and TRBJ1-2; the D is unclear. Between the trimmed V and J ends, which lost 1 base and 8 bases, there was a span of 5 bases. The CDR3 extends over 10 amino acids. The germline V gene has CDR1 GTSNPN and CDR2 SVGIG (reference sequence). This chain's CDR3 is CAWSDGGYTF. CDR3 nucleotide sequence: TGTGCCTGGAGTGATGGGGGCTACACCTTC.

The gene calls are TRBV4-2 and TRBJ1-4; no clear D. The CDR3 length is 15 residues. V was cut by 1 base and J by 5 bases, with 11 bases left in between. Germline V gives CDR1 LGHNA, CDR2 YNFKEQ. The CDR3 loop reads CASSQGAGVNEKLFF. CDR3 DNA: TGTGCCAGCAGCCAAGGGGCCGGGGTCAATGAAAAACTGTTTTTT.

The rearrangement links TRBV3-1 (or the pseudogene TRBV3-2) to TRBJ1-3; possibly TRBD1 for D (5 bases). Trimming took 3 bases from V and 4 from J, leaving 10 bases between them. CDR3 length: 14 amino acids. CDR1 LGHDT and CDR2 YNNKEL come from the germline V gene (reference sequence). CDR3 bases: TGTGCCAGCAGCCAGCAGTCAGGGGGAAACACCATATATTTT. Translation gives CASSQQSGGNTIYF.

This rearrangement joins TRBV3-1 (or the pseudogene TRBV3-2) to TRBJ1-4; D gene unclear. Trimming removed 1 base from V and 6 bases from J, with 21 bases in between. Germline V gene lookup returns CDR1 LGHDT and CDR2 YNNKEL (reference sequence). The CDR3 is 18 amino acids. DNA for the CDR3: TGTGCCAGCAGCCAAGGCCGTGCATTCAGCCCCGTTGATGAAAAACTGTTTTTT. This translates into CASSQGRAFSPVDEKLFF.

The CDR3 here is CASSLAREYEQYF. CDR3 in DNA: TGTGCCAGCAGCCTCGCCCGGGAGTACGAGCAGTACTTC. The chain links TRBV4-2 to TRBJ2-7; D may be TRBD2 (6 bases). The CDR3 is 13 residues long. V was cut by 4 bases and J by 4 bases, with 11 bases left in between. CDR1 is LGHNA, CDR2 YNFKEQ, per germline.

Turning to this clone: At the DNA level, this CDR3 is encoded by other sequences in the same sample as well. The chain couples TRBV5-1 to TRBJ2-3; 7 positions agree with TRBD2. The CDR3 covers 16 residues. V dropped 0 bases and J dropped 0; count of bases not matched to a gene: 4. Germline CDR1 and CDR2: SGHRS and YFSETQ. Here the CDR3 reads CASSLGLAQSTDTQYF. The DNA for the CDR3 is TGCGCCAGCAGCTTGGGACTAGCCCAGAGCACAGATACGCAGTATTTT.

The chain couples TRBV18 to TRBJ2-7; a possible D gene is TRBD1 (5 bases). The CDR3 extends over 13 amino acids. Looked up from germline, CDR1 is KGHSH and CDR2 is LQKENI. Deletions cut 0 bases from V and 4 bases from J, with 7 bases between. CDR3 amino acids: CASSPPTAYEQYF. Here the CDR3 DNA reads TGTGCCAGCTCACCACCGACAGCTTACGAGCAGTACTTC.

As DNA, the CDR3 is TGTGCCAGCAGCCAAGCCGAGGGAAATACGCAGTATTTT. Residues: CASSQAEGNTQYF. This chain uses TRBV3-1 (or the pseudogene TRBV3-2) with TRBJ2-3; possible D gene TRBD2, 5 bases. The V gene lost 1 base and the J gene lost 7 bases, with 9 bases spanning the gap. The CDR3 is made up of 13 amino acids. The germline V gene encodes CDR1 LGHDT and CDR2 YNNKEL (reference sequence).

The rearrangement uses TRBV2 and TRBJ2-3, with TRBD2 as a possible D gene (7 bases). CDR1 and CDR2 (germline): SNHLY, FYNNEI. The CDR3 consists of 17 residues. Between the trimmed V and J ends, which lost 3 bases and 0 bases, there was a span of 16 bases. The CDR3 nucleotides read TGTGCCAGCAGTGATTTCTGGCGGGGGCTGAGCACAGATACGCAGTATTTT. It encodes CASSDFWRGLSTDTQYF.

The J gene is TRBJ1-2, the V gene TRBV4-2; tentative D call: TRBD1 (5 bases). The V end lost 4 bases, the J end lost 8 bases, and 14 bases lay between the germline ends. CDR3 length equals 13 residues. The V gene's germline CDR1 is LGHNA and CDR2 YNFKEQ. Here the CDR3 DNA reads TGTGCCAGCAGCCCTGCCGGGGGTAGAGGCTACACCTTC. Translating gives CASSPAGGRGYTF.

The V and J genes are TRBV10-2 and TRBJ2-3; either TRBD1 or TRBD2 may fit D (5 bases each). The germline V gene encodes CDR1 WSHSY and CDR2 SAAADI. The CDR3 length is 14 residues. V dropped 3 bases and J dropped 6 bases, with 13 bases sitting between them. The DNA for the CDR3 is TGCGCCAGCAGTGACTGGGGACCTCCCGATACGCAGTATTTT. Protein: CASSDWGPPDTQYF.

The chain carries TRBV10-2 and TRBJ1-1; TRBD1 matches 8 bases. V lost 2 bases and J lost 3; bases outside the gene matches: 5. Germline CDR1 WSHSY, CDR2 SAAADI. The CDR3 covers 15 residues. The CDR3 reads CASSEQGAGDTEAFF. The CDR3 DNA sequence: TGCGCCAGCAGTGAGCAGGGGGCGGGGGACACTGAAGCTTTCTTT.

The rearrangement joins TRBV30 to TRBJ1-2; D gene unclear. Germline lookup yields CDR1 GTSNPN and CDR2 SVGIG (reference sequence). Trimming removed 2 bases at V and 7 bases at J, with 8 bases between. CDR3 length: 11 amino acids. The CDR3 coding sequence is TGTGCCTGGAGTTCTAGGTTTGGCTACACCTTC. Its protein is CAWSSRFGYTF. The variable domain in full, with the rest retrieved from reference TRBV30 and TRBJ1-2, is SQTIHQWPATLVQPVGSPLSLECTVEGTSNPNLYWYRQAAGRGLQLLFYSVGIGQISSEVPQNLSASRPQDRQFILSSKKLLLSDSGFYLCAWSSRFGYTFGSGTRLTVV.

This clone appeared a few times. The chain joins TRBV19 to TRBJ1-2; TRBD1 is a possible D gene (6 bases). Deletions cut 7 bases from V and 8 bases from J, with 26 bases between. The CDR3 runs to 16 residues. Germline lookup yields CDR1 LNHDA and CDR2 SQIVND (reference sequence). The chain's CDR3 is CASIRPGGGAHSGYTF. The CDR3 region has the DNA TGTGCCAGTATCCGACCCGGCGGGGGGGCGCACTCCGGCTACACCTTC.

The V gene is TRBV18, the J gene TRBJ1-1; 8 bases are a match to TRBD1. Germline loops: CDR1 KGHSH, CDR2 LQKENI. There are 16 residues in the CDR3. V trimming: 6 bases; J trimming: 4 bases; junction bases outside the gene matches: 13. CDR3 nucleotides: TGTGCCAGCTCCCAAGGACAGGGTGAGGTGGGCACTGAAGCTTTCTTT. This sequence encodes CASSQGQGEVGTEAFF.

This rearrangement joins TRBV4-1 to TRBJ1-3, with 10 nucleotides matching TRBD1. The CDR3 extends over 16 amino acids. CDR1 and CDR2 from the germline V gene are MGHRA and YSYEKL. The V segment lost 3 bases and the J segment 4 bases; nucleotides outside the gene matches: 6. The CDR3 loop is CASSQTTGGIGNTIYF. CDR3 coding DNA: TGCGCCAGCAGCCAGACGACAGGGGGCATCGGAAACACCATATATTTT.

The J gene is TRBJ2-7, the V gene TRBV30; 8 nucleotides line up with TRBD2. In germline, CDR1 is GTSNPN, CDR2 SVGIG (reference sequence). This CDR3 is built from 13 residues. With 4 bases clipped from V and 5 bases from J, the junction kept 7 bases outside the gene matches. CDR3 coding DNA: TGTGCCTGGAAAAACAGCGGGGGAAACGAGCAGTACTTC. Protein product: CAWKNSGGNEQYF.

The CDR3 loop is CASSGDRMNTEAFF. The DNA of the CDR3 is TGCGCCAGCAGCGGGGACAGGATGAACACTGAAGCTTTCTTT. The chain uses TRBV5-1 and TRBJ1-1; TRBD1 matches at 8 bases. This CDR3 has 14 residues. The V gene end was trimmed by 4 bases and the J gene end by 0 bases; junction bases not matched to a gene: 2. Germline lookup yields CDR1 SGHRS and CDR2 YFSETQ.

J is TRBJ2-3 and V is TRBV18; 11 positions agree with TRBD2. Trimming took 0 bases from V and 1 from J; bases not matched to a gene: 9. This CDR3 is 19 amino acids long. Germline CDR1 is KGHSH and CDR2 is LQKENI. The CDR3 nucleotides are TGTGCCAGCTCACCACCCTCTAGCGGGAGGTACCGCGGCACAGATACGCAGTATTTT. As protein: CASSPPSSGRYRGTDTQYF.

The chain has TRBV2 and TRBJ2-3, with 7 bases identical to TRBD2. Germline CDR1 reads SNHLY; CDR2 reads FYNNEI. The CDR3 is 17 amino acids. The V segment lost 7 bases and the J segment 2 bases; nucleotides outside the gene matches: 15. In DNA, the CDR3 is TGTGCCAGCACCACAGGTAACCCTAGCGGCCACACAGATACGCAGTATTTT. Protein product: CASTTGNPSGHTDTQYF.

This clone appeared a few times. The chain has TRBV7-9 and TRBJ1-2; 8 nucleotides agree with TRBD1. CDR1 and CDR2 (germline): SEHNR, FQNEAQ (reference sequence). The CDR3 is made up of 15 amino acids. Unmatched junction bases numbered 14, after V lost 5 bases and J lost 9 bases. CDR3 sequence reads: CASSAATGVLWSYTF. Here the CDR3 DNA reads TGTGCCAGCAGCGCAGCGACAGGGGTACTATGGAGCTACACCTTC.

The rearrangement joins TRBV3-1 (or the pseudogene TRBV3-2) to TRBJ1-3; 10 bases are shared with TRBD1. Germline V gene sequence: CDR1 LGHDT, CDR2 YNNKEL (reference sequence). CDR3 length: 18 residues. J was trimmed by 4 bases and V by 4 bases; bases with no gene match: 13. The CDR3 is CASSPGTGASGSGNTIYF. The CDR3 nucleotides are TGTGCCAGCAGCCCCGGGACAGGGGCCTCCGGTTCAGGAAACACCATATATTTT.

As DNA, the CDR3 is TGTGCCACCGGGTACCCCCACACAGATACGCAGTATTTT. This sequence encodes CATGYPHTDTQYF. The chain recombines TRBV19 with TRBJ2-3; D remains ambiguous. V was pared by 10 bases and J by 2 bases, with 13 bases between. The germline V gene has CDR1 LNHDA and CDR2 SQIVND (reference sequence). The CDR3 loop spans 13 amino acids.